The 15 T cell receptor beta chains below were found in one sample sequenced in a study of vaccination effects on CD4 cells after COVID-19. These receptors have no known antigen. Ahead of sequencing, the ViraFEST assay grew antigen-specific CD4+ T cells using viral peptide pools. Isolating CD4+ T cells followed less than 12 days of culture. BNT162b2 vaccine or mRNA-1273 vaccine was given to participants in two doses. The table came from immunoSEQ multiplex PCR; TCRdb's copy has only in-frame clones and leaves some out. The sample lists tens of thousands of clones; around four fifths were seen once. The material was CD4+ T cells from PBMCs cultured with HCoV-229E spike peptides, obtained after COVID-19 vaccination. The receptors derive from a human donor who received a COVID-19 vaccine.

The gene calls are TRBV7-9 and TRBJ1-5; TRBD1 is a possible D gene (5 bases). The CDR3 totals 14 residues. Trimming removed 5 bases from V and 1 base from J, with 9 bases in between. CDR1 and CDR2 (germline): SEHNR, FQNEAQ (reference sequence). The CDR3 sequence is CASSLWGSNQPQHF. In nucleotides, the CDR3 is TGTGCCAGCAGCCTTTGGGGGAGCAATCAGCCCCAGCATTTT.

The chain employs TRBV24-1 and TRBJ2-3; the D call may be TRBD1 or TRBD2 (6 bases each). V gave up 5 bases and J gave up 6 bases, with 14 bases separating them. The CDR3 has 14 amino acids. CDR1 is KGHDR and CDR2 is SFDVKD in the germline V gene. The CDR3 reads CATSVEGGTDTQYF. The CDR3 region has the DNA TGTGCCACCAGTGTGGAGGGGGGAACGGATACGCAGTATTTT.

The chain joins TRBV7-2 to TRBJ1-2; D gene ambiguous. The CDR3 consists of 15 residues. V was trimmed by 5 bases and J by 0 bases, leaving 13 bases between them. The V gene's germline CDR1 is SGHTA and CDR2 FQGNSA. The CDR3 loop reads CASSPPSTANYGYTF. CDR3 nucleotide sequence: TGTGCCAGCAGCCCGCCATCGACGGCTAACTATGGCTACACCTTC.

This clone occurred a few times. V usage is TRBV5-1 and J usage is TRBJ1-4; D call uncertain. Germline V gene lookup returns CDR1 SGHRS and CDR2 YFSETQ. The CDR3 contains 15 residues. Trimming took off 0 bases at V and 6 bases at J, with 12 bases between the two ends. CDR3 in amino acids: CASSLGTVRDEKLFF. As DNA, the CDR3 is TGCGCCAGCAGCTTGGGGACGGTACGAGATGAAAAACTGTTTTTT.

The chain is built from TRBV19 and TRBJ2-2, with D tentatively TRBD2 (5 bases). CDR1 and CDR2 (germline): LNHDA, SQIVND (reference sequence). The V and J ends lost 4 bases and 6 bases respectively, with 18 bases between them. The CDR3 extends over 16 amino acids. The CDR3 DNA reads TGTGCCAGTAGTACGCGGACTGGGTTGAAGTCCGGGGAGCTGTTTTTT. Residues: CASSTRTGLKSGELFF.

The chain carries TRBV18 and TRBJ1-5, with D hard to call. The V gene lost 2 bases and the J gene lost 0 bases, with 5 bases spanning the gap. This CDR3 has 14 amino acids. CDR1 and CDR2 (germline): KGHSH, LQKENI. The CDR3 sequence is CASSPVSSNQPQHF. CDR3 DNA sequence: TGTGCCAGCTCACCAGTAAGTAGCAATCAGCCCCAGCATTTT. Variable domain in full (rest from reference TRBV18 and TRBJ1-5): NAGVMQNPRHLVRRRGQEARLRCSPMKGHSHVYWYRQLPEEGLKFMVYLQKENIIDESGMPKERFSAEFPKEGPSILRIQQVVRGDSAAYFCASSPVSSNQPQHFGDGTRLSIL.

The rearrangement joins TRBV6-5 to TRBJ1-1, with D uncertain. CDR1 and CDR2 from the germline V gene are MNHEY and SVGAGI. V lost 0 bases, J lost 5 bases, and 7 bases lay in between. The CDR3 contains 13 residues. The CDR3 spells CASSYSTGTEAFF. Written as DNA, the CDR3 is TGTGCCAGCAGTTACTCGACGGGGACTGAAGCTTTCTTT.

CDR3 sequence reads: CASSESGANVLTF. Here the CDR3 DNA reads TGTGCCAGCAGTGAATCTGGGGCCAACGTCCTGACTTTC. The chain has TRBV12-3 or TRBV12-4 and TRBJ2-6; no clear D gene. With 5 bases removed from V and 1 base from J, the gap between germline ends came to 3 bases. The CDR3 is 13 residues long.

CDR3 nucleotides: TGTGCCACCAGATCGACTAGCGGGGGGGCCAATGAGCAGTTCTTC. The encoded protein is CATRSTSGGANEQFF. The rearrangement links TRBV24-1 to TRBJ2-1; 14 bases line up with TRBD2. The J segment lost 6 bases and the V segment lost 7 bases, leaving 4 bases of the junction unmatched. This CDR3 is 15 amino acids long. Germline V gene data show CDR1 as KGHDR and CDR2 as SFDVKD.

The chain has TRBV30 and TRBJ1-1; no definite D call. The CDR3 consists of 14 residues. Trimming stripped 4 bases from V and 1 base from J, with 13 bases between. Germline CDR1 is GTSNPN and CDR2 is SVGIG (reference sequence). CDR3 sequence (DNA): TGTGCCTGGACACGGGGATCCACGAACACTGAAGCTTTCTTT. This encodes CAWTRGSTNTEAFF.

The V and J genes are TRBV15 and TRBJ2-5, with a possible D match to TRBD1 (6 bases). The CDR3 extends over 17 amino acids. Germline-derived CDR1 and CDR2 are LNHNV and YYDKDF (reference sequence). The germline V and J ends were trimmed by 3 bases and 2 bases, with 19 bases remaining between them. CDR3 in DNA: TGTGCCACCAGCAGCCGGTGGCAGGGGACAATACAAGAGACCCAGTACTTC. It translates to CATSSRWQGTIQETQYF.

This rearrangement joins TRBV5-1 to TRBJ1-6; D is unresolved. Trimming removed 0 bases at V and 8 bases at J, with 6 bases between. There are 13 residues in the CDR3. The germline gives CDR1 SGHRS, CDR2 YFSETQ. CDR3 sequence (DNA): TGCGCCAGCAGCTTGGATCTGGATTCACCCCTCCACTTT. It translates to CASSLDLDSPLHF.

The rearrangement links TRBV24-1 to TRBJ1-2; D unclear. Germline-derived CDR1 and CDR2 are KGHDR and SFDVKD. CDR3 length equals 12 residues. Trimming cost V 6 bases and J 5 bases, with 9 bases left between them. In nucleotides, the CDR3 is TGTGCCACCAGTAGGACGGATTATGGCTACACCTTC. Protein: CATSRTDYGYTF.

V and J are TRBV5-1 and TRBJ2-3; the match to TRBD2 covers 7 bases. Germline V gene data show CDR1 as SGHRS and CDR2 as YFSETQ. CDR3 length: 15 residues. J lost 6 bases, V lost 0 bases, and 7 bases had no gene match. CDR3: CASSLGGTTSDTQYF. The CDR3, as DNA: TGCGCCAGCAGCTTGGGAGGGACTACCTCGGATACGCAGTATTTT.

The chain is built from TRBV5-1 and TRBJ2-6; possibly TRBD2 for D (5 bases). From germline, CDR1 is SGHRS and CDR2 YFSETQ. This CDR3 has 16 amino acids. Between the trimmed V and J ends, which lost 7 bases and 1 base, there was a span of 15 bases. CDR3 sequence: CASHEGSESGANVLTF. CDR3 bases: TGCGCCAGCCACGAGGGTAGCGAGTCTGGGGCCAACGTCCTGACTTTC.